The clone carrying this TCR beta chain was detected many times. Unsorted libraries were derived from 2 million PBMCs stored at -80 C. This sample is drawn from a study of neurological immune-mediated disorders. TCRdb reanalysed the 5' RACE reads using MiXCR and keeps one entry per CDR3 protein. The data contain more than 45,000 distinct CDR3 sequences, 9% to 12% of them seen just once; the ten biggest clones take up roughly 20%. The germline V gene encodes CDR1 SGHRS and CDR2 YFSETQ. The CDR3 is 18 residues long. The trim removed 0 bases at V and 0 bases at J, leaving 8 bases unmatched. Material: PBMCs. The receptor's source is a woman aged 40 to 50 with HTLV-1-associated myelopathy (HAM/TSP). The rearrangement joins TRBV5-1 to TRBJ2-7; 11 bases agree with TRBD2. The CDR3 is CASSLATSGGLRSYEQYF. The CDR3 bases are TGCGCCAGCAGCTTGGCCACTAGCGGGGGTCTCCGCTCCTACGAGCAGTACTTC. The variable domain in full, completed from reference TRBV5-1 and TRBJ2-7, reads KAGVTQTPRYLIKTRGQQVTLSCSPISGHRSVSWYQQTPGQGLQFLFEYFSETQRNKGNFPGRFSGRQFSNSRSEMNVSTLELGDSALYLCASSLATSGGLRSYEQYFGPGTRLTVT.